Listed here are 15 T cell receptor beta chains from one sample, sequenced in a study of radiotherapy plus CTLA-4 blockade in lung cancer (dated by TCRdb to between 2018 and 2020). The receptor library was made with the immunoSEQ multiplex PCR assay. Here the immuneACCESS table is served through TCRdb, limited to in-frame sequences with V and J called. Missing clones are a known gap in these copies; in checked studies unresolved V genes cover under half, and the rest lacks a known reason. This sample lists some 66,000 clones; around 81% were detected once. Approximately 4.1% of the sample rests with the top ten. The specimen was peripheral blood, collected from a patient treated with radiotherapy plus ipilimumab. All receptors derive from a human donor with non-small cell lung cancer who had a partial response to radiotherapy plus ipilimumab.

The gene calls are TRBV7-3 and TRBJ2-1, with D perhaps TRBD2 (5 bases). V was trimmed by 5 bases and J by 6 bases, leaving 11 bases between them. The CDR3 length is 13 residues. CDR1 and CDR2 (germline): SGHTA, FQGTGA. This CDR3 is CASSPPGINEQFF. CDR3 DNA: TGTGCCAGCAGCCCCCCGGGGATCAATGAGCAGTTCTTC. Variable domain in full (rest from reference TRBV7-3 and TRBJ2-1): GAGVSQTPSNKVTEKGKYVELRCDPISGHTALYWYRQSLGQGPEFLIYFQGTGAADDSGLPNDRFFAVRPEGSVSTLKIQRTERGDSAVYLCASSPPGINEQFFGPGTRLTVL.

In DNA form, the CDR3 reads TGCGCCAGCAGCTTGGTCCCGGGATTCGACTACGAGCAGTACTTC. Translation gives CASSLVPGFDYEQYF. The chain links TRBV5-1 to TRBJ2-7; possibly TRBD2 for D (5 bases). The germline CDR1 and CDR2 sequences are SGHRS and YFSETQ. The CDR3 is made up of 15 amino acids. Trimming took 0 bases from V and 3 from J, leaving 13 bases between them. The entire variable domain, with the rest obtained from reference TRBV5-1 and TRBJ2-7, is as follows: KAGVTQTPRYLIKTRGQQVTLSCSPISGHRSVSWYQQTPGQGLQFLFEYFSETQRNKGNFPGRFSGRQFSNSRSEMNVSTLELGDSALYLCASSLVPGFDYEQYFGPGTRLTVT.

The chain recombines TRBV6-6 with TRBJ2-1, with TRBD2 matching over 8 bases. V trimming: 4 bases; J trimming: 0 bases; junction bases outside the gene matches: 2. CDR1 is MNHNY, CDR2 SVGAGI, per germline (reference sequence). The CDR3 is 15 residues long. The DNA of the CDR3 is TGTGCCAGCAGTTTAAGCGGGAGCTCCTACAATGAGCAGTTCTTC. Protein: CASSLSGSSYNEQFF.

The V call is TRBV25-1, the J call TRBJ2-7; TRBD1 matches at 7 bases. CDR3 length: 15 residues. With V trimmed by 3 bases and J by 1 base, 6 bases remained unmatched. Germline lookup yields CDR1 MGHDK and CDR2 SYGVNS. The CDR3 sequence: CASSESRGPSYEQYF. The DNA of the CDR3 is TGTGCCAGCAGTGAGTCAAGGGGGCCGTCCTACGAGCAGTACTTC.

V and J are TRBV10-2 and TRBJ2-3; perhaps TRBD2 as D (6 bases). The CDR3 extends over 14 amino acids. Germline CDR1 reads WSHSY; CDR2 reads SAAADI. Trimming cost V 8 bases and J 2 bases, with 14 bases left between them. CDR3 nucleotide sequence: TGCGCCAGCGGGGGAGGCTCCAACACAGATACGCAGTATTTT. It encodes CASGGGSNTDTQYF.

V gene TRBV18 combines with J gene TRBJ2-7; 10 bases map to TRBD2. This CDR3 contains 14 residues. J was trimmed by 2 bases and V by 4 bases; bases with no gene match: 2. The germline CDR1 and CDR2 sequences are KGHSH and LQKENI. CDR3 nucleotides: TGTGCCAGCTCACTTACTAGCGGGACCTACGAGCAGTACTTC. It is translated as CASSLTSGTYEQYF. The complete variable domain, with remaining parts taken from reference TRBV18 and TRBJ2-7, reads NAGVMQNPRHLVRRRGQEARLRCSPMKGHSHVYWYRQLPEEGLKFMVYLQKENIIDESGMPKERFSAEFPKEGPSILRIQQVVRGDSAAYFCASSLTSGTYEQYFGPGTRLTVT.

The chain uses TRBV19 and TRBJ1-1, with a tentative D call TRBD1 (5 bases). The CDR3 consists of 13 residues. The germline V gene encodes CDR1 LNHDA and CDR2 SQIVND (reference sequence). Trimming removed 10 bases at V and 3 bases at J, with 15 bases between. The DNA for the CDR3 is TGTGCCACCCGGGGGTATGGGGACACTGAAGCTTTCTTT. Residues: CATRGYGDTEAFF.

The chain joins TRBV19 to TRBJ1-1; 7 nucleotides align to TRBD1. Germline V gives CDR1 LNHDA, CDR2 SQIVND (reference sequence). Trimming removed 2 bases from V and 0 bases from J; junction bases left unmatched: 12. The CDR3 consists of 18 residues. CDR3: CASSITRGQELMNTEAFF. The CDR3 DNA reads TGTGCCAGTAGTATAACTCGCGGACAGGAACTCATGAACACTGAAGCTTTCTTT.

The chain employs TRBV7-2 and TRBJ1-3, with D tentatively TRBD1 (6 bases). CDR3 size: 16 residues. Trimming pared 5 bases from V and 3 bases from J, leaving 17 bases between. CDR1 is SGHTA, CDR2 FQGNSA, per germline. In nucleotides, the CDR3 is TGTGCCAGCAGCATTGGGGGGGGCGCGCATGGAAACACCATATATTTT. This sequence encodes CASSIGGGAHGNTIYF.

This rearrangement joins TRBV7-3 to TRBJ1-3; TRBD1 matches 8 bases. Per germline, CDR1 SGHTA and CDR2 FQGTGA. V shed 2 bases and J 0 bases; nucleotides not matched to a gene: 9. The CDR3 loop spans 18 amino acids. The CDR3 region has the DNA TGTGCCAGCAGCTTATCAGGACAGGGATCTACCTCTGGAAACACCATATATTTT. This codes for CASSLSGQGSTSGNTIYF. Full variable domain (rest looked up from reference TRBV7-3 and TRBJ1-3): GAGVSQTPSNKVTEKGKYVELRCDPISGHTALYWYRQSLGQGPEFLIYFQGTGAADDSGLPNDRFFAVRPEGSVSTLKIQRTERGDSAVYLCASSLSGQGSTSGNTIYFGEGSWLTVV.

The CDR3 loop is CASSHGTSGKQFF. The CDR3 DNA follows: TGTGCCAGCAGTCACGGGACTAGCGGGAAGCAGTTCTTC. The rearrangement links TRBV27 to TRBJ2-1; 13 nucleotides agree with TRBD2. CDR1 is MNHEY and CDR2 is SMNVEV in the germline V gene (reference sequence). V lost 5 bases, J lost 11 bases, and 3 bases stayed unmatched. The CDR3 totals 13 residues.

V and J are TRBV6-1 and TRBJ2-7; D is unclear. The CDR3 runs 10 residues. Germline CDR1 MNHNS, CDR2 SASEGT. V was trimmed by 2 bases and J by 7 bases, leaving 3 bases between them. Here the CDR3 DNA reads TGTGCCAGCAGTGAACTAGAGCAGTACTTC. This sequence encodes CASSELEQYF.

Points on this clone: This sample includes further DNA sequences coding for the same CDR3. The chain employs TRBV29-1 and TRBJ2-2; D is uncertain. V was pared by 4 bases and J by 1 base, with 4 bases between. There are 12 residues in the CDR3. Germline CDR1 and CDR2: SQVTM and ANQGSEA. CDR3 protein: CSVGRNTGELFF. DNA of the CDR3: TGCAGCGTTGGCAGGAACACCGGGGAGCTGTTTTTT.

The J gene is TRBJ2-7, the V gene TRBV2; TRBD1 matches at 9 bases. Germline V lookup: CDR1 SNHLY, CDR2 FYNNEI. The CDR3 has 15 residues. Trimming removed 3 bases from V and 1 base from J; junction bases left unmatched: 4. CDR3: CASSETGTGSYEQYF. The CDR3 nucleotides read TGTGCCAGCAGTGAGACCGGGACAGGGTCCTACGAGCAGTACTTC.

The chain has TRBV29-1 and TRBJ2-1, with a possible D match to TRBD2 (6 bases). The germline gives CDR1 SQVTM, CDR2 ANQGSEA. V lost 1 base, J lost 0 bases, and 10 bases lay in between. There are 15 residues in the CDR3. The CDR3, as DNA: TGCAGCGTTGAAGGGACTACCAGCTCCTACAATGAGCAGTTCTTC. Translated, it gives CSVEGTTSSYNEQFF.